The table lists the clone carrying this TCR beta chain with a few counts. Preparation of the TCRbeta library was carried out with unique molecular identifiers. TCRdb processed the PCR reads anew with MiXCR; each CDR3 protein has one entry. The sample consists of 400,000 to 500,000 distinct CDR3 sequences, approximately 11% of them appearing once. The data derive from a study of T-cell reconstitution after alpha-beta-depleted transplantation in children. V was shortened by 6 bases and J by 0 bases, with 16 bases between the two germline ends. Germline assignment: CDR1 MNHEY and CDR2 SMNVEV (reference sequence). There are 16 residues in the CDR3.

This material consisted of PBMCs from the stem cell graft donor, taken from the stem cell graft. The rearrangement joins TRBV27 to TRBJ2-3; D is tentatively TRBD1 or TRBD2 (5 bases each). The sequence was obtained from a human donor who donated a stem cell graft to a child with acute myeloid leukemia. CDR3 residues: CASRGLGRPSTDTQYF. The CDR3 DNA sequence: TGTGCCAGCAGGGGGCTGGGGAGACCTAGCACAGATACGCAGTATTTT.